The present TCR beta chain was sequenced within a study of human T cells and chemical hapten exposure. Study results and caveats: As patch test score rose, PT1 expanded TCR counts tended to rise as well. Since the donors had alopecia, their immune response may not be the same as that of healthy people.

The V end lost 0 bases, the J end lost 8 bases, and 19 bases lay between the germline ends. The CDR3 has 16 residues. The germline CDR1 and CDR2 sequences are SEHNR and FQNEAQ (reference sequence). This sample's time point: pre-sensitization, week 0. Treatment noted: therapeutic diphenylcyclopropenone sensitization with weekly scalp DPC. In TCRdb, the RACE reads were re-called with MiXCR into one record per CDR3 protein. The sample lists roughly 380,000 distinct CDR3 sequences; roughly 5.3% were seen once. This clonotype was picked up a small number of times. Its antigen is undetermined. The material sequenced was whole blood, taken in connection with sensitization to the hapten diphenylcyclopropenone (DPC). This TCR came from a woman in her 50s with alopecia areata. Some clones in this sample may be carry-over from other donors' samples. The chain employs TRBV7-9 and TRBJ1-2, with D possibly being TRBD1 (6 bases). CDR3 loop: CASSLATAGDTGGYTF. DNA for the CDR3: TGTGCCAGCAGCTTAGCGACTGCGGGGGACACGGGAGGCTACACCTTC. Full variable domain (rest looked up from reference TRBV7-9 and TRBJ1-2): DTGVSQNPRHKITKRGQNVTFRCDPISEHNRLYWYRQTLGQGPEFLTYFQNEAQLEKSRLLSDRFSAERPKGSFSTLEIQRTEQGDSAMYLCASSLATAGDTGGYTFGSGTRLTVV.